This T cell receptor (beta chain) was documented in a study of cytomegalovirus exposure and HLA in healthy donors. Study outcomes and limitations: The productive fraction for most TCR beta V segments was about 90% or about 30% in an earlier analysis.

Germline-derived CDR1 and CDR2 are SEHNR and FQNEAQ (reference sequence). V was shortened by 5 bases and J by 4 bases, with 12 bases between the two germline ends. The CDR3 has 15 amino acids. The PCR used 60 Vbeta and 13 Jbeta primers. Profiled with immunoSEQ multiplex PCR; TCRdb holds only in-frame clones, not every one. The sample yields around 80,000 clones, more than 50% seen once. The sample holds a few counts of this clone. Antigen specificity is unknown. The rearrangement links TRBV7-9 to TRBJ2-6, with D possibly being TRBD1 (6 bases). The sequence was obtained from a male donor in good health and CMV-seropositive. The sample was PBMCs. The CDR3 DNA sequence: TGTGCCAGCAGCCCCCCGGGGACAGGGGCCAACGTCCTGACTTTC. It yields the protein CASSPPGTGANVLTF.